These T cell receptor beta chains were read from a single sample in a study of T cell changes during pregnancy in multiple sclerosis. Profiling relied on immunoSEQ multiplex PCR, and the TCRdb table lists in-frame clones only, not all of them. The sample has approximately 74,000 clones, 85% to 95% seen once. Sequencing used peripheral blood, obtained before pregnancy. The receptors originated from a female donor with multiple sclerosis, enrolled in a pregnancy study. The CDR3 runs from the conserved cysteine through the conserved F or W. D genes are given only for firm matches. A clone size is listed for some rows: how often the clone was seen (once, few, many), or a class if it is expanded.

DNA,CDR3,V,D,size,J
TGTGCCAGCAGCCAAAGCGTAGACTATGGCTACACCTTC,CASSQSVDYGYTF,TRBV14,.,.,TRBJ1-2
TGTGCCAGCAGCGTAGCCCGCTCTGGAAACACCATATATTTT,CASSVARSGNTIYF,TRBV9,.,.,TRBJ1-3
TGTGCCAGCAGTGACCCGGGACTAGCAAGGGCAGATACGCAGTATTTT,CASSDPGLARADTQYF,TRBV2,TRBD2,.,TRBJ2-3
TGTGCCAGCAGCTTTGGGACAGGGGGAGACAATGAGCAGTTCTTC,CASSFGTGGDNEQFF,TRBV7-2,TRBD1,.,TRBJ2-1
TGTGCCAGTAGTCTTCCAGGGGGCACTAACTATGGCTACACCTTC,CASSLPGGTNYGYTF,TRBV19,TRBD1,.,TRBJ1-2
TGTGCCAGCAGTCCCCCGAGGATGAGCTCTGGAAACACCATATATTTT,CASSPPRMSSGNTIYF,TRBV28,.,.,TRBJ1-3
TGTGCCAGCACTAATCAGGTCCCCGGGGAGCTGTTTTTT,CASTNQVPGELFF,TRBV6-1,.,.,TRBJ2-2
TGTGCCAGCAGCCCCGGGACAGGGGCCCTAGCTAACTATGGCTACACCTTC,CASSPGTGALANYGYTF,TRBV9,TRBD1,.,TRBJ1-2
TGTGCTAGCAGCCCCTTGGGAGGGGCCTACGAGCAGTACTTC,CASSPLGGAYEQYF,TRBV7-7,TRBD2,.,TRBJ2-7
TGCGCCAGCAGCTTGGTGGGGACAGGGGTTGAAAAACTGTTTTTT,CASSLVGTGVEKLFF,TRBV5-1,TRBD1,few,TRBJ1-4
TGTGCCAGCAGCCAAGATTCCTGGACAGGCGGAGACAATGAGCAGTTCTTC,CASSQDSWTGGDNEQFF,TRBV4-2,TRBD1,.,TRBJ2-1